This T cell receptor beta chain was sequenced for a study of T-cell memory formation after mild COVID-19. On the study more broadly: The study found TCR clusters largely donor specific.

In its sample, this clonotype was seen many times. From the 5' RACE reads, TCRdb called clonotypes with MiXCR, one entry per CDR3 protein. The sample yields some 250,000 distinct CDR3 sequences, 8.5% to 9.5% seen once. The ends lost 5 bases at V and 2 bases at J; junction bases unmatched: 4. There are 15 residues in the CDR3. The sequencing sample was made of PBMCs or a T cell subset sorted from them (not recorded which). The J gene is TRBJ2-3, the V gene TRBV12-3 or TRBV12-4, with 10 bases identical to TRBD1. This sequence was found in a man between 18 and 29 years old who had mild COVID-19 (a few samples of this study predate the infection). Cell type and time point are not known. CDR3 coding DNA: TGTGCCAGCAGTCCGGGACAGGGGTTCACAGATACGCAGTATTTT. Protein sequence: CASSPGQGFTDTQYF.